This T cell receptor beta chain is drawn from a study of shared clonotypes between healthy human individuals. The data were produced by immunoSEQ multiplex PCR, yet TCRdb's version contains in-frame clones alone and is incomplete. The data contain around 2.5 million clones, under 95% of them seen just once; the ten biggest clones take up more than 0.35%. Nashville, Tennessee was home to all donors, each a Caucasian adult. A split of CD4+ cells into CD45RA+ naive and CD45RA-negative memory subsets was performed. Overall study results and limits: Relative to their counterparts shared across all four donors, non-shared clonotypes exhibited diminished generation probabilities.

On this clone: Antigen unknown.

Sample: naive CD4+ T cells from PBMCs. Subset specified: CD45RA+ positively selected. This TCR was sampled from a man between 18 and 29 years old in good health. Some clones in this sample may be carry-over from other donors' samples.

The CDR3 is CASSPLPRQGNYPGELFF. The DNA of the CDR3 is TGTGCCAGCAGTCCGCTACCCCGACAGGGGAATTATCCGGGGGAGCTGTTTTTT. This chain links TRBV28 with TRBJ2-2; the match to TRBD1 covers 8 bases. This CDR3 spans 18 amino acids. V gave up 5 bases and J gave up 8 bases; unmatched junction bases: 19. Germline V gene sequence: CDR1 MDHEN, CDR2 SYDVKM.